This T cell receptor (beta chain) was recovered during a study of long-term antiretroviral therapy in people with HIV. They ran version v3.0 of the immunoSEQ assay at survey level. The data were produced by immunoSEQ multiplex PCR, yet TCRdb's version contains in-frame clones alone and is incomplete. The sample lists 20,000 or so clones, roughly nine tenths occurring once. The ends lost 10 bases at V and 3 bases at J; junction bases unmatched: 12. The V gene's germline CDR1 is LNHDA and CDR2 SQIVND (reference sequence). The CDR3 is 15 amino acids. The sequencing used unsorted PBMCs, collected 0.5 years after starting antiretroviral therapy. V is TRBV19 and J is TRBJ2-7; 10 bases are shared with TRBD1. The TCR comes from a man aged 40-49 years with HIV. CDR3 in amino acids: CATTAGTGEGYEQYF. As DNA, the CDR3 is TGTGCCACTACCGCCGGGACAGGGGAAGGCTACGAGCAGTACTTC.